These 26 T cell receptor beta chains originate from one sample sequenced in a study of T cells in Graves' hyperthyroidism and ophthalmopathy (dated by TCRdb to between 2019 and 2020). To prepare the library, multiplex PCR was applied. The instrument given in TCRdb is Illumina HiSeq 2000. Amplification of TCR beta CDR3 regions was carried out from RNA transcripts. The TCR CDR3 was subjected to a first round of RT-PCR using the HTBI primer set and the Qiagen OneStep RT-PCR kit. The public sequencing data were trimmed at Q25 with fastp and processed into clonotypes with MiXCR by TCRdb, which kept only in-frame beta chains. All rows with the same CDR3 protein become a single entry with the most common DNA and genes. This sample is represented by approximately 640,000 distinct CDR3 sequences; roughly 17% of them were singletons. The top ten hold approximately 3.8% of the sample. The material sequenced was blood. These receptors originate from a woman aged 30 to 39 with Graves' hyperthyroidism.

This clonotype was picked up many times. The CDR3 protein is CASGSYTDTQYF. The CDR3 bases are TGTGCCAGCGGATCCTACACAGATACGCAGTATTTT. The chain recombines TRBV28 with TRBJ2-3; D is uncertain. Trimming pared 8 bases from V and 2 bases from J, leaving 8 bases between. Germline CDR1 is MDHEN and CDR2 is SYDVKM. The CDR3 loop spans 12 amino acids. The whole variable domain, remainder taken from reference TRBV28 and TRBJ2-3, is DVKVTQSSRYLVKRTGEKVFLECVQDMDHENMFWYRQDPGLGLRLIYFSYDVKMKEKGDIPEGYSVSREKKERFSLILESASTNQTSMYLCASGSYTDTQYFGPGTRLTVL.

This sequence joins TRBV20-1 and TRBJ2-7; 7 positions match TRBD1. This CDR3 is built from 14 residues. Germline loops: CDR1 DFQATT, CDR2 SNEGSKA (reference sequence). Trimming took 3 bases from V and 3 from J; bases not matched to a gene: 8. CDR3 bases: TGCAGTGCTAGGGGGACCGGGACAGTCTACGAGCAGTACTTC. Amino acid sequence: CSARGTGTVYEQYF.

The chain carries TRBV5-4 and TRBJ1-2; D ambiguous. Trimming pared 4 bases from V and 4 bases from J, leaving 20 bases between. The CDR3 loop spans 16 amino acids. Germline V gives CDR1 SGHNT, CDR2 YYREEE (reference sequence). The CDR3 sequence: CASSPGRSGMGYGYTF. The CDR3 nucleotides are TGTGCCAGCAGCCCCGGTCGAAGTGGGATGGGCTATGGCTACACCTTC.

A few counts support this clonotype. This chain links TRBV29-1 with TRBJ2-3; 7 bases fit TRBD2. Germline-derived CDR1 and CDR2 are SQVTM and ANQGSEA. The V segment lost 2 bases and the J segment 4 bases; nucleotides outside the gene matches: 0. The CDR3 contains 12 residues. Here the CDR3 DNA reads TGCAGCGTTGAACTAGCGGCAGATACGCAGTATTTT. Translation gives CSVELAADTQYF.

This clonotype was recorded at least ten times. This chain links TRBV13 with TRBJ2-1, with D possibly being TRBD2 (6 bases). From germline, CDR1 is PRHDT and CDR2 FYEKMQ (reference sequence). This CDR3 is 15 amino acids long. Trimming removed 5 bases from V and 0 bases from J, with 11 bases in between. CDR3 nucleotide sequence: TGTGCCAGCAGCCCGCCCGGGGGCTCCTACAATGAGCAGTTCTTC. Encoded protein: CASSPPGGSYNEQFF.

The J gene is TRBJ2-7, the V gene TRBV19; perhaps D is TRBD1 or TRBD2 (5 bases each). The CDR3 is 14 residues long. Looked up from germline, CDR1 is LNHDA and CDR2 is SQIVND (reference sequence). The V gene lost 5 bases and the J gene lost 1 base, with 12 bases spanning the gap. Here the CDR3 DNA reads TGTGCCAGTAGTGGGGACGCAGGGTCCTACGAGCAGTACTTC. This translates into CASSGDAGSYEQYF. The full variable domain, its missing parts supplied by reference TRBV19 and TRBJ2-7, is DGGITQSPKYLFRKEGQNVTLSCEQNLNHDAMYWYRQDPGQGLRLIYYSQIVNDFQKGDIAEGYSVSREKKESFPLTVTSAQKNPTAFYLCASSGDAGSYEQYFGPGTRLTVT.

This clonotype was counted many times. The V and J genes are TRBV18 and TRBJ2-7; no clear D gene. The germline V and J ends were trimmed by 2 bases and 0 bases, with 8 bases remaining between them. The germline CDR1 and CDR2 sequences are KGHSH and LQKENI. This CDR3 has 14 residues. The CDR3 nucleotides read TGTGCCAGCTCACCAGATTCGGGCTCCTACGAGCAGTACTTC. Amino acids: CASSPDSGSYEQYF.

This rearrangement joins TRBV15 to TRBJ2-1, with 9 bases that match TRBD2. The CDR3 is 16 amino acids. J lost 6 bases, V lost 6 bases, and 12 bases had no gene match. The germline V gene encodes CDR1 LNHNV and CDR2 YYDKDF (reference sequence). The CDR3: CATRAAGGLPGNEQFF. The CDR3 region has the DNA TGTGCCACCAGGGCGGCGGGAGGGTTGCCTGGCAATGAGCAGTTCTTC.

The V call is TRBV28, the J call TRBJ2-3; either TRBD1 or TRBD2 may supply D (5 bases each). Germline lookup yields CDR1 MDHEN and CDR2 SYDVKM. Trimming took off 7 bases at V and 4 bases at J, with 12 bases between the two ends. This CDR3 spans 13 amino acids. CDR3 protein: CASTGAGPDTQYF. The CDR3 DNA reads TGTGCCAGCACCGGGGCAGGGCCAGATACGCAGTATTTT.

This chain connects TRBV9 to TRBJ2-3; D gene uncertain. This CDR3 is built from 14 residues. The V gene lost 7 bases and the J gene lost 1 base, with 13 bases spanning the gap. In germline, CDR1 is SGDLS, CDR2 YYNGEE. Written as DNA, the CDR3 is TGTGCCAGCCGGTTCGGCGAGGGCACAGATACGCAGTATTTT. It is translated as CASRFGEGTDTQYF. The whole variable domain, remainder taken from reference TRBV9 and TRBJ2-3, is DSGVTQTPKHLITATGQRVTLRCSPRSGDLSVYWYQQSLDQGLQFLIQYYNGEERAKGNILERFSAQQFPDLHSELNLSSLELGDSALYFCASRFGEGTDTQYFGPGTRLTVL.

At least ten counts were recorded for this clonotype. V gene TRBV27 combines with J gene TRBJ2-5; no clear D gene. This CDR3 is built from 14 residues. Trimming shortened V by 7 bases and J by 0 bases, and 12 bases separated the two germline ends. CDR1 is MNHEY and CDR2 is SMNVEV in the germline V gene (reference sequence). CDR3 in amino acids: CASKTRVYQETQYF. Written as DNA, the CDR3 is TGTGCCAGCAAAACTCGGGTGTACCAAGAGACCCAGTACTTC.

This clonotype was counted ten times or more. The chain links TRBV7-2 to TRBJ2-3; no reliable D call. Germline assignment: CDR1 SGHTA and CDR2 FQGNSA. The CDR3 has 13 amino acids. Trimming cost V 6 bases and J 4 bases, with 11 bases left between them. In nucleotides, the CDR3 is TGTGCCAGCAGTCTAAGACGCTCAGATACGCAGTATTTT. Its translation: CASSLRRSDTQYF.

This clonotype was found many times. The chain employs TRBV6-1 and TRBJ2-3; 12 positions match TRBD2. Germline V gives CDR1 MNHNS, CDR2 SASEGT. The CDR3 contains 13 residues. The junction had 2 bases not matched to a gene; V was cut back by 5 bases and J by 8 bases. The CDR3 region is CASSWGLAGTQYF. The CDR3 DNA is TGTGCCAGCAGTTGGGGACTAGCGGGTACGCAGTATTTT.

This clonotype was recorded many times. The V call is TRBV29-1, the J call TRBJ1-2; no definite D call. Germline V lookup: CDR1 SQVTM, CDR2 ANQGSEA. Trimming pared 4 bases from V and 8 bases from J, leaving 14 bases between. CDR3 length equals 12 residues. The CDR3 nucleotides read TGCAGCGTTGCCTTCCCCACCCGGGGCTACACCTTC. Protein: CSVAFPTRGYTF. Drawing the rest from reference TRBV29-1 and TRBJ1-2, the complete variable domain is SAVISQKPSRDICQRGTSLTIQCQVDSQVTMMFWYRQQPGQSLTLIATANQGSEATYESGFVIDKFPISRPNLTFSTLTVSNMSPEDSSIYLCSVAFPTRGYTFGSGTRLTVV.

The table lists this clonotype with many counts. The chain couples TRBV20-1 to TRBJ2-7; D is uncertain. Trimming removed 6 bases at V and 6 bases at J, with 18 bases between. Germline values: CDR1 DFQATT, CDR2 SNEGSKA (reference sequence). The CDR3 runs to 13 residues. CDR3: CSAPDPPSSEQYF. The CDR3 nucleotides are TGCAGTGCCCCGGACCCACCGTCGAGCGAGCAGTACTTC.

The V and J genes are TRBV2 and TRBJ2-7; 10 nucleotides line up with TRBD2. Per germline, CDR1 SNHLY and CDR2 FYNNEI. This CDR3 is built from 14 residues. The V and J ends lost 4 bases and 6 bases, in that order; junction bases with no gene match: 6. This chain's CDR3 is CASSVLAGEVEQYF. CDR3 bases: TGTGCCAGCAGTGTGCTAGCGGGAGAGGTCGAGCAGTACTTC.

For this clonotype: This may be a read error, as it is one base from a much larger clone. The chain recombines TRBV12-3 or TRBV12-4 with TRBJ1-1; no reliable D call. CDR3 length: 13 amino acids. For the CDR3, the DNA is TGTGCCAGCAGTTTCAACACATACACTGAAGCTCTCTTT. This gives the protein CASSFNTYTEALF.

V is TRBV20-1 and J is TRBJ2-7, with TRBD2 as a possible D gene (5 bases). The CDR3 is made up of 15 amino acids. V was shortened by 6 bases and J by 6 bases, with 24 bases between the two germline ends. Germline assignment: CDR1 DFQATT and CDR2 SNEGSKA (reference sequence). Here the CDR3 reads CSAPLEVATLSEQYF. DNA of the CDR3: TGCAGTGCCCCTCTGGAGGTAGCAACTTTGAGCGAGCAGTACTTC.

This clonotype was detected many times. This chain connects TRBV3-1 to TRBJ2-1, with 7 bases identical to TRBD1. This CDR3 region has 13 residues. CDR1 and CDR2 from the germline V gene are LGHDT and YNNKEL (reference sequence). The V segment lost 2 bases and the J segment 10 bases; nucleotides outside the gene matches: 5. This chain's CDR3 is CASSQQRDREQFF. In nucleotides, the CDR3 is TGTGCCAGCAGCCAACAGAGGGACAGAGAGCAGTTCTTC.

This clonotype appeared a few times. This chain connects TRBV13 to TRBJ2-1; D is unclear. Germline V gives CDR1 PRHDT, CDR2 FYEKMQ (reference sequence). The V gene lost 0 bases and the J gene lost 7 bases, with 10 bases spanning the gap. The CDR3 is 14 residues long. CDR3 loop: CASSLGTVENEQFF. CDR3 DNA sequence: TGTGCCAGCAGCTTAGGGACGGTGGAGAATGAGCAGTTCTTC.

On this clonotype: A junction boundary mismatches the germline segment, possibly from a read error. This CDR3 is CDSSRDWGNSPLHF. CDR3 sequence (DNA): TGTGACAGCAGCCGGGACTGGGGAAATTCACCCCTCCACTTT. The V call is TRBV5-6, the J call TRBJ1-6; possibly TRBD1 for D (5 bases). The CDR3 has 14 residues. CDR1 and CDR2 (germline): SGHDT, YYEEEE.

This clonotype was seen at least ten times. This rearrangement joins TRBV28 to TRBJ1-1, with 9 positions matching TRBD1. The CDR3 is made up of 17 amino acids. Germline-derived CDR1 and CDR2 are MDHEN and SYDVKM. Losses at the gene ends were 5 bases for V and 0 bases for J; bases not matched to a gene: 10. The CDR3 here is CASSPTGQGLLNTEAFF. The CDR3 bases are TGTGCCAGCAGTCCCACCGGACAGGGGCTCTTGAACACTGAAGCTTTCTTT.

The chain links TRBV6-1 to TRBJ2-7, with 13 bases that match TRBD2. Germline trimming cut 5 bases from V and 7 bases from J; bases unmatched to any gene: 8. Germline V CDR1 and CDR2: MNHNS, SASEGT. CDR3 length equals 15 residues. The CDR3 is CASSPGLAGVQEQYF. In DNA form, the CDR3 reads TGTGCCAGCAGTCCCGGACTAGCGGGAGTACAGGAGCAGTACTTC.

The CDR3 is CAWRTAGGSNEQFF. CDR3 DNA: TGTGCCTGGAGGACAGCGGGAGGGTCAAATGAGCAGTTCTTC. This chain joins TRBV30 and TRBJ2-1; TRBD2 aligns across 10 bases. The V segment lost 3 bases and the J segment 7 bases; nucleotides outside the gene matches: 6. From germline, CDR1 is GTSNPN and CDR2 SVGIG (reference sequence). This CDR3 has 14 residues.

This clonotype was counted many times. The rearrangement joins TRBV2 to TRBJ2-5; D uncertain. Trimming took off 1 base at V and 6 bases at J, with 0 bases between the two ends. Germline loops: CDR1 SNHLY, CDR2 FYNNEI. CDR3 length: 10 residues. The CDR3, as DNA: TGTGCCAGCAGTGAAGAGACCCAGTACTTC. Translated, it gives CASSEETQYF.

This clonotype was recorded at least ten times. The V and J genes are TRBV2 and TRBJ1-2, with 7 bases fitting TRBD1. The CDR3 contains 13 residues. Per germline, CDR1 SNHLY and CDR2 FYNNEI. V was pared by 6 bases and J by 8 bases, with 9 bases of the junction left unmatched. The CDR3: CASSGTAQGGYTF. In DNA form, the CDR3 reads TGTGCCAGCAGCGGGACAGCCCAAGGGGGCTACACCTTC.